This T cell receptor beta chain comes out of a study of blood T cell repertoires in COVID-19. About the study: Specimens from acute and convalescent COVID-19 originated in the United States, Italy and Spain.

The CDR3 spans 15 residues. With 0 bases clipped from V and 1 base from J, the junction kept 2 bases outside the gene matches. Germline lookup yields CDR1 LGHNA and CDR2 YNFKEQ. Clinical histories supplied by participants themselves formed the basis of cohort assignment. Recovery among Cohort 3 donors was established by two negative PCRs, clearance, or symptom resolution. In the source study's methods: How many nucleated cells were present was estimated from reference gene primer amplification. Here immunoSEQ multiplex PCR was the method, and the copy in TCRdb shows in-frame clones only, minus some. V and J calls and clone size are given by that table; D and trimming were obtained from the DNA. The sample lists 450,000 to 500,000 clones; around 90% were seen once.

The V gene is TRBV4-2, the J gene TRBJ1-1; 7 bases match TRBD1. The sequenced material came from PBMCs or T cells enriched from blood (not recorded which). The source is a woman between 18 and 29 years old who had recovered from COVID-19. The CDR3, as DNA: TGTGCCAGCAGCCAAGATACAGGGGAGAACACTGAAGCTTTCTTT. Its protein is CASSQDTGENTEAFF.